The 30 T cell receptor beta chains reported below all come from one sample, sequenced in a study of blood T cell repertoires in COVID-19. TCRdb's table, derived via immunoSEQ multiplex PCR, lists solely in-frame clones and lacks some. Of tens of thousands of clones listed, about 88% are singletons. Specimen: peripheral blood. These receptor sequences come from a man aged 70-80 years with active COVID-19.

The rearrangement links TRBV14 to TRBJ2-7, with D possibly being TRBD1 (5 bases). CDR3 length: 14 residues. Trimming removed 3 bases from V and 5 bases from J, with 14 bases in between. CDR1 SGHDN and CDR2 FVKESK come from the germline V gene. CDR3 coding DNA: TGTGCCAGCAGCCAGGGGTCAGGGTTCGACGAGCAGTACTTC. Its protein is CASSQGSGFDEQYF.

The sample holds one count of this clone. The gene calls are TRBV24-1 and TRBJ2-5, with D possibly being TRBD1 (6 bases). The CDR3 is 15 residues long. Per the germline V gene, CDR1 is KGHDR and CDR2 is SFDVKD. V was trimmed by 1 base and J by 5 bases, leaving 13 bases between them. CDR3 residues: CATSDFGTLGETQYF. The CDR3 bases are TGTGCCACCAGTGATTTTGGGACACTGGGGGAGACCCAGTACTTC.

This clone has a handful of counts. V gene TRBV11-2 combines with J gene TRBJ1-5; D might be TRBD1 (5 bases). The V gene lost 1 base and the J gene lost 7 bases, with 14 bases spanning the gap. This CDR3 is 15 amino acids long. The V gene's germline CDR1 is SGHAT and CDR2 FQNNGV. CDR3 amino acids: CASSLGGDRGQPQHF. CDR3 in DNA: TGTGCCAGCAGCTTAGGTGGGGACCGGGGGCAGCCCCAGCATTTT. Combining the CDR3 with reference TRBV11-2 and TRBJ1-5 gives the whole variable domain EAGVAQSPRYKIIEKRQSVAFWCNPISGHATLYWYQQILGQGPKLLIQFQNNGVVDDSQLPKDRFSAERLKGVDSTLKIQPAKLEDSAVYLCASSLGGDRGQPQHFGDGTRLSIL.

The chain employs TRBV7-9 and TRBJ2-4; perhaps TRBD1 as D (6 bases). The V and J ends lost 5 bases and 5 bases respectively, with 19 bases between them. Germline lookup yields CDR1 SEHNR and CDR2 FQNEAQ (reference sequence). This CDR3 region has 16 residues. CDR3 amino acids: CASSPGAGVVENIQYF. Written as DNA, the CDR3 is TGTGCCAGCAGCCCCGGGGCAGGGGTTGTTGAAAACATTCAGTACTTC.

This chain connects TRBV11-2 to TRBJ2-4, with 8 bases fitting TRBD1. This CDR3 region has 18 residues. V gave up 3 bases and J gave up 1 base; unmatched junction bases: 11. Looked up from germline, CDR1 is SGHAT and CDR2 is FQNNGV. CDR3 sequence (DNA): TGTGCCAGCAGCTTGAGGGGGACAGGCGTTGAGGCCAAAAACATTCAGTACTTC. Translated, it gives CASSLRGTGVEAKNIQYF.

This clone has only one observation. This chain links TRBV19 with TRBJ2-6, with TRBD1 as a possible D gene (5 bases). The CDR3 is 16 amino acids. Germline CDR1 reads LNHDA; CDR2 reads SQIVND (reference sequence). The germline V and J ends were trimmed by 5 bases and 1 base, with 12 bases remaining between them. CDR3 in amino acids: CASSGRQLSGANVLTF. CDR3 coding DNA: TGTGCCAGTAGTGGAAGACAGCTTTCTGGGGCCAACGTCCTGACTTTC.

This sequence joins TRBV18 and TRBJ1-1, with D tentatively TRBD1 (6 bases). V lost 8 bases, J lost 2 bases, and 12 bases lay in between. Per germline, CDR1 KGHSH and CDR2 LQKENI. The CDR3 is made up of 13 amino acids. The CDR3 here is CASRAGQNTEAFF. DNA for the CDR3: TGTGCCAGCCGAGCGGGACAAAACACTGAAGCTTTCTTT.

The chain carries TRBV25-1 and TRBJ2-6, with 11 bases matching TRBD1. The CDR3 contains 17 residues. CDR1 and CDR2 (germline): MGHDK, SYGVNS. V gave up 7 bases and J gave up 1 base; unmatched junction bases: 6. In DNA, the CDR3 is TGTGCCAGCACCTGGGACAGGGGGTTTTCTGGGGCCAACGTCCTGACTTTC. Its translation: CASTWDRGFSGANVLTF.

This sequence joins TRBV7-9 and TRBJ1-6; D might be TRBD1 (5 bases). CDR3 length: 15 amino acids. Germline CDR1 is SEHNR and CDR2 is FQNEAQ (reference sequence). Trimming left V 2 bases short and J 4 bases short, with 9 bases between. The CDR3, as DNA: TGTGCCAGCAGCTTATCTGGGGCTTATAATTCACCCCTCCACTTT. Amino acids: CASSLSGAYNSPLHF.

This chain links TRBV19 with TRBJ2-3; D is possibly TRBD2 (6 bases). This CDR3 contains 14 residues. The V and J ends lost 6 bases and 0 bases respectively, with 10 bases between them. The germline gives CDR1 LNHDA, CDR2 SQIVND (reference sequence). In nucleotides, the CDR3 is TGTGCCAGTAGCCCAAGCGGGAGCACAGATACGCAGTATTTT. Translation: CASSPSGSTDTQYF.

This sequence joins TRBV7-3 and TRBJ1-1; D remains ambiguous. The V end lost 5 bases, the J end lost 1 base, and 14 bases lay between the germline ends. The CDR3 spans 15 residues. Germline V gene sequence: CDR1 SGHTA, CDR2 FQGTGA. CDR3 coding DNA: TGTGCCAGCAGCCCTAGCCCCGGACGGAACACTGAAGCTTTCTTT. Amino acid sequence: CASSPSPGRNTEAFF.

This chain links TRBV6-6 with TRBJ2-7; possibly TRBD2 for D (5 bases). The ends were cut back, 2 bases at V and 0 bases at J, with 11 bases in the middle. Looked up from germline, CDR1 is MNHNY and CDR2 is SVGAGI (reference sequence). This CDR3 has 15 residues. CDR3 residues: CASSYPRGSSYEQYF. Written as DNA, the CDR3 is TGTGCCAGCAGTTACCCGAGAGGGAGCTCCTACGAGCAGTACTTC.

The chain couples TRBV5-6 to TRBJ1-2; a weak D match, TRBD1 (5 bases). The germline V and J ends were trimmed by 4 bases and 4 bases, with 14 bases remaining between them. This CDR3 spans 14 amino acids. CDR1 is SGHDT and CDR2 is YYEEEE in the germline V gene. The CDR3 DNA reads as TGTGCCAGCAGCCAGGGACCCGGGGGCTATGGCTACACCTTC. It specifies CASSQGPGGYGYTF.

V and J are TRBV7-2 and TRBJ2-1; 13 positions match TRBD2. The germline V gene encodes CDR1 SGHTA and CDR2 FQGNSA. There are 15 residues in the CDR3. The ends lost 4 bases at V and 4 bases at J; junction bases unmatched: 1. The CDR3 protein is CASSSGLAGYNEQFF. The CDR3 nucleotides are TGTGCCAGCAGCTCGGGACTAGCGGGATACAATGAGCAGTTCTTC. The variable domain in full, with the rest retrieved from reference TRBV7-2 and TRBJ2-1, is GAGVSQSPSNKVTEKGKDVELRCDPISGHTALYWYRQSLGQGLEFLIYFQGNSAPDKSGLPSDRFSAERTGGSVSTLTIQRTQQEDSAVYLCASSSGLAGYNEQFFGPGTRLTVL.

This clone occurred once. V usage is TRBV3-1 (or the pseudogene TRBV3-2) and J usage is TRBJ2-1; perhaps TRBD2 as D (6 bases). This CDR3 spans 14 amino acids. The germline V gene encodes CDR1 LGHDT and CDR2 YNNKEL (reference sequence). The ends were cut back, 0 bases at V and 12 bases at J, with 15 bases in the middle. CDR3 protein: CASSQESGGRVQFF. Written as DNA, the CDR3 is TGTGCCAGCAGCCAAGAGTCCGGGGGTAGGGTGCAGTTCTTC.

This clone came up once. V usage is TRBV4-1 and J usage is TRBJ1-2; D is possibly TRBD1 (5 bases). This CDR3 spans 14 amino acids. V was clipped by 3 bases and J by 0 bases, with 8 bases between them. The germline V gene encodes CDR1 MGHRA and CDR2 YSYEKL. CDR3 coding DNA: TGCGCCAGCAGCCAGGGGGGGGCTAACTATGGCTACACCTTC. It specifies CASSQGGANYGYTF.

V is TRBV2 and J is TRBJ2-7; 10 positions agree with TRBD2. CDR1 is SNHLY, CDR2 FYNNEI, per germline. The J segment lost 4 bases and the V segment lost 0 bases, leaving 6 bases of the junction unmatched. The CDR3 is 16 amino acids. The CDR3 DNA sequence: TGTGCCAGCAGTGAAGCGCGGGCTAGCGGGAGTTACGAGCAGTACTTC. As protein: CASSEARASGSYEQYF. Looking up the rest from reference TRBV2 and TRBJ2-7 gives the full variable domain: EPEVTQTPSHQVTQMGQEVILRCVPISNHLYFYWYRQILGQKVEFLVSFYNNEISEKSEIFDDQFSVERPDGSNFTLKIRSTKLEDSAMYFCASSEARASGSYEQYFGPGTRLTVT.

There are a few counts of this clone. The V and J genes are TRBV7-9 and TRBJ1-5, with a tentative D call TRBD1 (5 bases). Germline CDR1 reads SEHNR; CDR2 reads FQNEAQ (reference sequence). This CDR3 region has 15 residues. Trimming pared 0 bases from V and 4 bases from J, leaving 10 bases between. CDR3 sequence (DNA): TGTGCCAGCAGCTTAGCGGGCGGGGGGAATCAGCCCCAGCATTTT. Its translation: CASSLAGGGNQPQHF.

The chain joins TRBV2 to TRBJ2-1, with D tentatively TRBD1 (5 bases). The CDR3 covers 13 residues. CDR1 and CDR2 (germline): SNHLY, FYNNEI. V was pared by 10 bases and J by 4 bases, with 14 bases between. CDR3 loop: CATRKGPYNEQFF. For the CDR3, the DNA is TGTGCCACCAGAAAGGGGCCATACAATGAGCAGTTCTTC. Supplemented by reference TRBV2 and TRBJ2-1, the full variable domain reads EPEVTQTPSHQVTQMGQEVILRCVPISNHLYFYWYRQILGQKVEFLVSFYNNEISEKSEIFDDQFSVERPDGSNFTLKIRSTKLEDSAMYFCATRKGPYNEQFFGPGTRLTVL.

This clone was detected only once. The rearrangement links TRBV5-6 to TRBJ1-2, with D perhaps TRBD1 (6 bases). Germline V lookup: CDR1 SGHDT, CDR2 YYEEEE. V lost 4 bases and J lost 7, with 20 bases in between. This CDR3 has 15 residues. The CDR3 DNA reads TGTGCCAGCAGCCCGGAGGTAGGGGGAAGGAGTGGCTACACCTTC. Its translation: CASSPEVGGRSGYTF.

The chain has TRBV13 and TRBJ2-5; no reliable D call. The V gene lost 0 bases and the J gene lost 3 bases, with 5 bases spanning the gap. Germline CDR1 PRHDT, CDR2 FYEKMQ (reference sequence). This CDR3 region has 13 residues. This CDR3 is CASSLGLKETQYF. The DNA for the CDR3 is TGTGCCAGCAGCTTAGGACTCAAAGAGACCCAGTACTTC.

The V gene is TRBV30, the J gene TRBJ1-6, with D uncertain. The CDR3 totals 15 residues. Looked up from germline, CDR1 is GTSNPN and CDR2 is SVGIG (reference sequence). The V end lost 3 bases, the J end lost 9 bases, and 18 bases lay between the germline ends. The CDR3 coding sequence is TGTGCCTGGAGCACAACCAGTGGAGTCGGTTCACCCCTCCACTTT. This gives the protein CAWSTTSGVGSPLHF.

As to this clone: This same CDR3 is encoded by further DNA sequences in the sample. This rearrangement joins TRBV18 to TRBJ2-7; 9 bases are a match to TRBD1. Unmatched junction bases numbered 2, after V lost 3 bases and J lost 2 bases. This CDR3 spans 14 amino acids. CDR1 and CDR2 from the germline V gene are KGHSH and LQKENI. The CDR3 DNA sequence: TGTGCCAGCTCACCGGGACAGGGAGCCTACGAGCAGTACTTC. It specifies CASSPGQGAYEQYF.

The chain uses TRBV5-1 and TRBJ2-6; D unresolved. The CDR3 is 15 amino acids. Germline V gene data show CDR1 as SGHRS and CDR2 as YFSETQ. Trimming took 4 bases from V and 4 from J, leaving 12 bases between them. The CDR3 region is CASSRGSWGANVLTF. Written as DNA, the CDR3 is TGCGCCAGCAGCAGAGGCAGCTGGGGGGCCAACGTCCTGACTTTC.

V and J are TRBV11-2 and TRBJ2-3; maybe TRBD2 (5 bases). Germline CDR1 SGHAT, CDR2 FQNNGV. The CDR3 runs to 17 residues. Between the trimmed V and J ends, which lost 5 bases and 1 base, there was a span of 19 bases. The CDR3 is CASSPVGGISGTDTQYF. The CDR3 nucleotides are TGTGCCAGCAGCCCCGTTGGTGGGATTAGCGGCACAGATACGCAGTATTTT.

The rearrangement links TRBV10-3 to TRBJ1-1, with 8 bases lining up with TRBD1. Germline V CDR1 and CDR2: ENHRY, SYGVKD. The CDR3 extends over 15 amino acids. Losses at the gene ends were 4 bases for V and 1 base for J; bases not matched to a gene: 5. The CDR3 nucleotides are TGTGCCATCAGTGGCCGTGACAGGGGGAACACTGAAGCTTTCTTT. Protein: CAISGRDRGNTEAFF.

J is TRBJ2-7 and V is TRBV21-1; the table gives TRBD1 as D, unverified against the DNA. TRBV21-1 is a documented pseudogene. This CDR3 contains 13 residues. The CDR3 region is CATRRQGPYEQYF. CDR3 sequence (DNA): TGTGCCACCCGCCGGCAGGGTCCCTACGAGCAGTACTTC.

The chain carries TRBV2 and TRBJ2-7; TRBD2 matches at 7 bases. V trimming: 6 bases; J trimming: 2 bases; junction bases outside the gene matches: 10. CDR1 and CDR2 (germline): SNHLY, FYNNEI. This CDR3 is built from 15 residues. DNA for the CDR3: TGTGCCAGCAGGCCCCGGGGCGGGGGTACCTACGAGCAGTACTTC. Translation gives CASRPRGGGTYEQYF.

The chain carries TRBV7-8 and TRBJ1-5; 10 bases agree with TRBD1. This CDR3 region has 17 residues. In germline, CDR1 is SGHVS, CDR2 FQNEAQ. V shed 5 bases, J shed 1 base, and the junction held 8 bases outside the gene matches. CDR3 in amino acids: CASSPRQGALSNQPQHF. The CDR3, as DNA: TGTGCCAGCAGCCCGAGACAGGGGGCTTTGAGCAATCAGCCCCAGCATTTT. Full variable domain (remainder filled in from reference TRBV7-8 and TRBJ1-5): GAGVSQSPRYKVAKRGQDVALRCDPISGHVSLFWYQQALGQGPEFLTYFQNEAQLDKSGLPSDRFFAERPEGSVSTLKIQRTQQEDSAVYLCASSPRQGALSNQPQHFGDGTRLSIL.

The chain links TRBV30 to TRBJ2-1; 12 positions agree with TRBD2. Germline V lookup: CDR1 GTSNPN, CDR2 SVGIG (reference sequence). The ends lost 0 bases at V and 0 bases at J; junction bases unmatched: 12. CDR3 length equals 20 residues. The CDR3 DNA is TGTGCCTGGAGTGTTTTCGTCCTAGCGGGAGGGGGAAGCTCCTACAATGAGCAGTTCTTC. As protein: CAWSVFVLAGGGSSYNEQFF. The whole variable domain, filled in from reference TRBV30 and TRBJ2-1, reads SQTIHQWPATLVQPVGSPLSLECTVEGTSNPNLYWYRQAAGRGLQLLFYSVGIGQISSEVPQNLSASRPQDRQFILSSKKLLLSDSGFYLCAWSVFVLAGGGSSYNEQFFGPGTRLTVL.